A single sample gave rise to the 27 T cell receptor beta chains below, sequenced in a study of patients and donors after allogeneic stem cell transplantation. TCRdb re-called the RT-PCR reads through MiXCR, storing one row per CDR3 protein. Among roughly 960,000 distinct CDR3 sequences listed, 15% to 20% were seen once. The source material was blood, either unsorted or a sorted T cell fraction (not recorded which). The receptor source for this set is a human donor who was either an allogeneic HSCT recipient or a stem cell or donor lymphocyte infusion donor (not recorded which). It is not recorded whose cells these are; they may come from a transplant donor.

The chain couples TRBV18 to TRBJ2-1; 12 bases match TRBD2. CDR3 length: 14 residues. J gave up 5 bases and V 8 bases, and 4 bases lay outside the gene matches. CDR1 and CDR2 (germline): KGHSH, LQKENI. CDR3 residues: CASRGLAGHNEQFF. CDR3 in DNA: TGTGCCAGCCGAGGACTAGCGGGACACAATGAGCAGTTCTTC.

About this clonotype: The germline gene is not matched at one end of the junction; a read error may be the cause. The rearrangement joins TRBV7-9 to TRBJ2-1; a weak D match, TRBD2 (6 bases). The germline V gene has CDR1 SEHNR and CDR2 FQNEAQ (reference sequence). The CDR3 contains 16 residues. The CDR3 loop reads CSSSPHLAAVRNEQFF. CDR3 in DNA: TGTTCCAGCAGCCCTCATTTAGCGGCCGTTCGCAATGAGCAGTTCTTC.

CDR3 in amino acids: CSAAGGTGYSNQPQHF. The DNA of the CDR3 is TGCAGTGCCGCGGGGGGGACAGGGTATAGCAATCAGCCCCAGCATTTT. V and J are TRBV20-1 and TRBJ1-5; 9 bases agree with TRBD1. The CDR3 is 16 residues long. After removal of 6 bases from V and 0 bases from J, the junction contained 9 bases not matched to a gene. Per germline, CDR1 DFQATT and CDR2 SNEGSKA (reference sequence).

The rearrangement links TRBV3-1 to TRBJ1-2; D is unclear. Germline CDR1 is LGHDT and CDR2 is YNNKEL (reference sequence). Trimming cost V 2 bases and J 8 bases, with 3 bases left between them. This CDR3 has 10 residues. CDR3 DNA sequence: TGTGCCAGCAGCCAACGGGGCTACACCTTC. It translates to CASSQRGYTF.

The V and J genes are TRBV9 and TRBJ2-4; 8 bases match TRBD2. The V and J ends lost 0 bases and 1 base, in that order; junction bases with no gene match: 3. This CDR3 is 16 amino acids long. Germline CDR1 is SGDLS and CDR2 is YYNGEE. As DNA, the CDR3 is TGTGCCAGCAGCGTAGAAGCGGGAGTTGCCAAAAACATTCAGTACTTC. Protein sequence: CASSVEAGVAKNIQYF.

There are many counts of this clonotype. The chain has TRBV29-1 and TRBJ2-2; tentatively, D is TRBD1 or TRBD2 (5 bases each). This CDR3 has 14 residues. Germline CDR1 is SQVTM and CDR2 is ANQGSEA. V was clipped by 4 bases and J by 2 bases, with 11 bases between them. This CDR3 is CSVAGTDNTGELFF. The CDR3 DNA reads TGCAGCGTTGCCGGGACCGACAACACCGGGGAGCTGTTTTTT.

The sample holds a few counts of this clonotype. This chain joins TRBV5-1 and TRBJ2-4, with 10 bases lining up with TRBD1. The CDR3 has 16 amino acids. Germline V CDR1 and CDR2: SGHRS, YFSETQ. V shed 4 bases, J shed 5 bases, and the junction held 9 bases outside the gene matches. CDR3 nucleotide sequence: TGCGCCAGCAGCGGGGGGACAGGGGACGACGAAAACATTCAGTACTTC. This codes for CASSGGTGDDENIQYF.

The CDR3, as DNA: TGTGCCAGCAGTCGCGGACTAGCGGACTCAGGAAAAACCTACGAGCAGTACTTC. The encoded protein is CASSRGLADSGKTYEQYF. V gene TRBV6-1 combines with J gene TRBJ2-7; 10 nucleotides match TRBD2. Germline-derived CDR1 and CDR2 are MNHNS and SASEGT. Trimming cost V 5 bases and J 2 bases; bases outside gene matches: 15. The CDR3 covers 18 residues.

A few counts support this clonotype. The chain links TRBV9 to TRBJ1-1; D ambiguous. The CDR3 length is 16 residues. The V end lost 1 base, the J end lost 5 bases, and 18 bases lay between the germline ends. Per germline, CDR1 SGDLS and CDR2 YYNGEE. CDR3 region: CASSVREYGSRTEAFF. The CDR3 coding sequence is TGTGCCAGCAGCGTAAGGGAGTACGGTTCGAGGACTGAAGCTTTCTTT.

This clonotype has a handful of counts. This chain uses TRBV4-1 with TRBJ1-1; possible D gene TRBD1, 5 bases. Germline assignment: CDR1 MGHRA and CDR2 YSYEKL. The ends were cut back, 3 bases at V and 11 bases at J, with 13 bases in the middle. The CDR3 totals 12 residues. The CDR3 reads CASSHGTSDAFF. The CDR3 DNA is TGCGCCAGCAGCCATGGGACTTCGGATGCTTTCTTT.

In its sample, this clonotype was seen a few times. In nucleotides, the CDR3 is TGTGCCAGCACTCTGCGGGGGCCCAAACGGTCACCCCTCCACTTT. Its protein is CASTLRGPKRSPLHF. The chain combines TRBV12-3 or TRBV12-4 with TRBJ1-6; the D gene is possibly TRBD1 (6 bases). The CDR3 is made up of 15 amino acids. V lost 7 bases, J lost 10 bases, and 20 bases lay in between.

This clonotype has more than one count but fewer than ten. V and J are TRBV12-3 or TRBV12-4 and TRBJ2-3; D could derive from TRBD1 or TRBD2 (5 bases each). Deletions cut 6 bases from V and 4 bases from J, with 11 bases between. This CDR3 region has 13 residues. DNA of the CDR3: TGTGCCAGCAGCATCGGGGCTTCAGATACGCAGTATTTT. Translated: CASSIGASDTQYF.

This clonotype appeared many times. The chain joins TRBV5-1 to TRBJ2-3, with D possibly matching TRBD2 (6 bases). Trimming pared 2 bases from V and 2 bases from J, leaving 12 bases between. The CDR3 spans 15 residues. CDR1 is SGHRS, CDR2 YFSETQ, per germline. CDR3 nucleotide sequence: TGCGCCAGCAGCTTCACTAGCTCTAACACAGATACGCAGTATTTT. Protein product: CASSFTSSNTDTQYF.

This chain connects TRBV5-1 to TRBJ2-2, with D possibly called TRBD1 or TRBD2 (5 bases each). From germline, CDR1 is SGHRS and CDR2 YFSETQ. Trimming left V 3 bases short and J 3 bases short, with 15 bases between. CDR3 length equals 16 residues. CDR3 amino acids: CASSWRLSRDTGELFF. The CDR3, as DNA: TGCGCCAGCAGCTGGAGGCTGAGCAGGGACACCGGGGAGCTGTTTTTT.

The sample holds a few counts of this clonotype. The rearrangement joins TRBV12-3 or TRBV12-4 to TRBJ2-1, with 15 bases identical to TRBD2. After removal of 5 bases from V and 7 bases from J, the junction contained 9 bases not matched to a gene. The CDR3 is made up of 17 amino acids. The CDR3 loop reads CASSGLAGGLVRNEQFF. CDR3 DNA: TGTGCCAGCAGTGGACTAGCGGGGGGGCTTGTGCGGAATGAGCAGTTCTTC.

This clonotype occurred a few times. The V call is TRBV5-1, the J call TRBJ2-2; D unclear. The CDR3 is 13 amino acids. V shed 4 bases and J shed 7 bases, with 11 bases lying between them. Germline V CDR1 and CDR2: SGHRS, YFSETQ. The CDR3 sequence: CASSPQDNGELFF. CDR3 nucleotides: TGCGCCAGCAGCCCGCAGGATAACGGGGAGCTGTTTTTT.

V gene TRBV20-1 combines with J gene TRBJ2-6, with 11 bases aligning to TRBD1. In germline, CDR1 is DFQATT, CDR2 SNEGSKA (reference sequence). This CDR3 region has 17 residues. The ends lost 6 bases at V and 3 bases at J; junction bases unmatched: 10. CDR3 sequence reads: CSARDRGALGGANVLTF. CDR3 in DNA: TGCAGTGCCCGGGACAGGGGGGCTTTAGGTGGGGCCAACGTCCTGACTTTC.

This clonotype came up many times. The chain recombines TRBV12-3 or TRBV12-4 with TRBJ2-2; D is possibly TRBD2 (6 bases). This CDR3 region has 14 residues. V lost 3 bases and J 4 bases, leaving 9 bases between the germline ends. CDR3 nucleotides: TGTGCCAGCAGTTTGGGGACTCCCACCGGGGAGCTGTTTTTT. Protein: CASSLGTPTGELFF.

This clonotype was found a few times. The J gene is TRBJ2-5, the V gene TRBV5-1, with D maybe TRBD1 (6 bases). The CDR3 is 15 amino acids. V was cut by 0 bases and J by 1 base, with 10 bases left in between. The V gene's germline CDR1 is SGHRS and CDR2 YFSETQ. The CDR3 DNA reads as TGCGCCAGCAGCTTGGGGGACAACATCCAAGAGACCCAGTACTTC. This translates into CASSLGDNIQETQYF.

This clonotype appeared a few times. The chain joins TRBV4-3 to TRBJ1-5, with a weak D call TRBD1 (5 bases). Looked up from germline, CDR1 is LGHNA and CDR2 is YSLEER. This CDR3 comprises 13 residues. The germline V and J ends were trimmed by 1 base and 10 bases, with 11 bases remaining between them. CDR3 amino acids: CASSQVSQGPQHF. As DNA, the CDR3 is TGCGCCAGCAGCCAAGTGTCCCAGGGACCCCAGCATTTT.

This clonotype was observed at least ten times. The chain recombines TRBV24-1 with TRBJ2-2, with D possibly matching TRBD2 (6 bases). Between the trimmed V and J ends, which lost 6 bases and 5 bases, there was a span of 18 bases. The germline V gene has CDR1 KGHDR and CDR2 SFDVKD. The CDR3 totals 16 residues. The CDR3 sequence is CATSPIGGSKTGELFF. The DNA of the CDR3 is TGTGCCACCAGTCCGATTGGGGGGAGTAAAACCGGGGAGCTGTTTTTT.

This clonotype occurred many times. The J gene is TRBJ2-1, the V gene TRBV12-3 or TRBV12-4, with D perhaps TRBD1 (6 bases). The CDR3 runs to 12 residues. V gave up 5 bases and J gave up 7 bases, with 9 bases separating them. The CDR3 spells CASSHRDNEQFF. For the CDR3, the DNA is TGTGCCAGCAGTCACAGGGATAATGAGCAGTTCTTC.

This clonotype was seen a few times. The J gene is TRBJ2-1, the V gene TRBV7-9; D gene ambiguous. Trimming shortened V by 3 bases and J by 0 bases, and 12 bases separated the two germline ends. CDR1 and CDR2 from the germline V gene are SEHNR and FQNEAQ (reference sequence). The CDR3 has 16 residues. The CDR3 region is CASSFQRPSSYNEQFF. As DNA, the CDR3 is TGTGCCAGCAGCTTTCAGCGCCCGAGCTCCTACAATGAGCAGTTCTTC.

This clonotype was seen many times. The rearrangement uses TRBV12-3 or TRBV12-4 and TRBJ2-1; 10 bases match TRBD2. The CDR3 length is 14 residues. Trimming took 6 bases from V and 9 from J; bases not matched to a gene: 8. CDR3: CASSPLAGAAEQFF. The CDR3 region has the DNA TGTGCCAGCAGCCCCCTAGCGGGAGCAGCTGAGCAGTTCTTC.

The chain has TRBV28 and TRBJ1-4; possibly TRBD1 for D (5 bases). This CDR3 contains 15 residues. V was pared by 5 bases and J by 6 bases, with 16 bases between. Germline assignment: CDR1 MDHEN and CDR2 SYDVKM. The CDR3 nucleotides are TGTGCCAGCAGTCGCTCCGGGACTGGGGATGAAAAACTGTTTTTT. Residues: CASSRSGTGDEKLFF.

This clonotype was counted a few times. V usage is TRBV5-1 and J usage is TRBJ2-3, with TRBD2 matching 9 bases. The CDR3 is 15 residues long. The germline V gene has CDR1 SGHRS and CDR2 YFSETQ. The V and J ends lost 2 bases and 1 base, in that order; junction bases with no gene match: 2. CDR3 in amino acids: CASSFSGGRTDTQYF. In DNA form, the CDR3 reads TGCGCCAGCAGCTTTAGCGGGGGACGCACAGATACGCAGTATTTT.

This clonotype was detected ten times or more. The chain recombines TRBV12-3 or TRBV12-4 with TRBJ2-7; perhaps TRBD1 as D (5 bases). V was pared by 6 bases and J by 3 bases, with 9 bases between. This CDR3 is 12 amino acids long. CDR3 region: CASRADNYEQYF. CDR3 coding DNA: TGTGCCAGCAGGGCGGACAACTACGAGCAGTACTTC.